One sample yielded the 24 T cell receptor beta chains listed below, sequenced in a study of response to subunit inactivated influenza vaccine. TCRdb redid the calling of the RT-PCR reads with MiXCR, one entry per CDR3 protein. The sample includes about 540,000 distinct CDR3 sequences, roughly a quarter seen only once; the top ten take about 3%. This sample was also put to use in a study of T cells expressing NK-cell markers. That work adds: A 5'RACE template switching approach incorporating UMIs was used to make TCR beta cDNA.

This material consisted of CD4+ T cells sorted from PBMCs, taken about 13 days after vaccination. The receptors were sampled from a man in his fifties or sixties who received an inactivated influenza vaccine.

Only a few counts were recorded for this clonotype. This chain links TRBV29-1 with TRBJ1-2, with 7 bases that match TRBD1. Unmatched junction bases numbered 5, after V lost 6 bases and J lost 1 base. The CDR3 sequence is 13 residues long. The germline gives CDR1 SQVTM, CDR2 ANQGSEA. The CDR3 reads CSVGTDNNYGYTF. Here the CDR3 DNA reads TGCAGCGTCGGGACAGATAATAACTATGGCTACACCTTC. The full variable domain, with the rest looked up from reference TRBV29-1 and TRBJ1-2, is SAVISQKPSRDICQRGTSLTIQCQVDSQVTMMFWYRQQPGQSLTLIATANQGSEATYESGFVIDKFPISRPNLTFSTLTVSNMSPEDSSIYLCSVGTDNNYGYTFGSGTRLTVV.

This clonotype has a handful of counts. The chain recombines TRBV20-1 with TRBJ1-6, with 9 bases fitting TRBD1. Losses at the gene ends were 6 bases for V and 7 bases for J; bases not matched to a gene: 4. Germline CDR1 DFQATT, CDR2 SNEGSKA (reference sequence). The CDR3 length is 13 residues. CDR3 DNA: TGCAGTGCAGGGACAGGGTGGAATTCACCCCTCCACTTT. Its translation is CSAGTGWNSPLHF.

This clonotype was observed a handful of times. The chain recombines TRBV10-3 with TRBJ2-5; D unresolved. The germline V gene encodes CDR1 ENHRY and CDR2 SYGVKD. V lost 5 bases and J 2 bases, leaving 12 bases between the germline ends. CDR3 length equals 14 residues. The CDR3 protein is CAISKFVDQETQYF. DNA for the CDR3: TGTGCCATCAGTAAGTTTGTGGATCAAGAGACCCAGTACTTC.

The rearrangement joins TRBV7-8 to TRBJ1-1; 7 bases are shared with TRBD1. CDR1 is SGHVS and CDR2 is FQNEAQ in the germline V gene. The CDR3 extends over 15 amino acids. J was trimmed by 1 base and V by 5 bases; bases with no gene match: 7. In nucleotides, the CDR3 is TGTGCCAGCAGCCCCCGGGACAGCTCGAACACTGAAGCTTTCTTT. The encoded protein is CASSPRDSSNTEAFF.

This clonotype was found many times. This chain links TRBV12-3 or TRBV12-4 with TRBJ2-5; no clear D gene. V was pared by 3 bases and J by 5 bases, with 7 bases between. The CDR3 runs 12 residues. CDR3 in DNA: TGTGCCAGCAGTTTGGGGTTGGAGACCCAGTACTTC. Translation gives CASSLGLETQYF.

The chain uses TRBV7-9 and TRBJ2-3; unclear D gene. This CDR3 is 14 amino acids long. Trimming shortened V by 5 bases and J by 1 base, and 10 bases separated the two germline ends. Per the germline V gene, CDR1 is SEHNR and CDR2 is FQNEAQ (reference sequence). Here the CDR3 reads CASSTPYGTDTQYF. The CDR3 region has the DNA TGTGCCAGCAGCACCCCATACGGCACAGATACGCAGTATTTT.

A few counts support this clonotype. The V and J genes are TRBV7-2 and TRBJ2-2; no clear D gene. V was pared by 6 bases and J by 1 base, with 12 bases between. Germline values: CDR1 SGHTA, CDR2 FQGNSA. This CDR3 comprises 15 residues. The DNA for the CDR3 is TGTGCCAGCAGTTTGTCGACTGTGAACACCGGGGAGCTGTTTTTT. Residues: CASSLSTVNTGELFF. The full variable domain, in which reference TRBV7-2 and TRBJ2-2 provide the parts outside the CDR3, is GAGVSQSPSNKVTEKGKDVELRCDPISGHTALYWYRQSLGQGLEFLIYFQGNSAPDKSGLPSDRFSAERTGGSVSTLTIQRTQQEDSAVYLCASSLSTVNTGELFFGEGSRLTVL.

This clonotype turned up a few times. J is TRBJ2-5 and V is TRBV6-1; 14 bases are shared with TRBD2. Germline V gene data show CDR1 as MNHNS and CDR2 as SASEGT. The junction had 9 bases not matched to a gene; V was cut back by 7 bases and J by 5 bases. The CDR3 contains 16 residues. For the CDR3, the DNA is TGTGCCAGCATTCCGGGACTAGCGGGAGCATTCGAGACCCAGTACTTC. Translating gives CASIPGLAGAFETQYF.

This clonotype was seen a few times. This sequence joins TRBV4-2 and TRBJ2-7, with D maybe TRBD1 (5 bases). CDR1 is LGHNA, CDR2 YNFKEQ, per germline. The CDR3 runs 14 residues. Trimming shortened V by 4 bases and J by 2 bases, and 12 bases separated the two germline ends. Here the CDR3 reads CASSRMTVPYEQYF. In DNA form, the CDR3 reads TGTGCCAGCAGCCGAATGACAGTTCCCTACGAGCAGTACTTC.

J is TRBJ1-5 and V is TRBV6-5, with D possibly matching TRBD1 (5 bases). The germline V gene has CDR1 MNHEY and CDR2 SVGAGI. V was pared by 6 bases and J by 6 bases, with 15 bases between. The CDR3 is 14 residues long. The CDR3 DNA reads TGTGCCAGCAGCCACCCGGGGGAGGGTCAGCCCCAGCATTTT. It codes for CASSHPGEGQPQHF.

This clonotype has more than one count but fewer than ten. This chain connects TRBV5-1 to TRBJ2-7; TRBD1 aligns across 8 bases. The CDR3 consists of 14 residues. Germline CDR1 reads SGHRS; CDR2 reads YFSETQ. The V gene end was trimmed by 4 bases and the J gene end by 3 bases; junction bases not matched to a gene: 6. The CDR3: CASSTGTGNYEQYF. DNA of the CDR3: TGCGCCAGCAGCACCGGGACAGGTAACTACGAGCAGTACTTC. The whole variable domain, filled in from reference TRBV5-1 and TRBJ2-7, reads KAGVTQTPRYLIKTRGQQVTLSCSPISGHRSVSWYQQTPGQGLQFLFEYFSETQRNKGNFPGRFSGRQFSNSRSEMNVSTLELGDSALYLCASSTGTGNYEQYFGPGTRLTVT.

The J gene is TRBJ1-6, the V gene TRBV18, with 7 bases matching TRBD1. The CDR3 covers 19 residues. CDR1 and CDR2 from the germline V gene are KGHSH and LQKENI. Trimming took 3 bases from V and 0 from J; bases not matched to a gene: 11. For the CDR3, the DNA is TGTGCCAGCTCACCCGGGGGACAGCGGACGAGCTCCTATAATTCACCCCTCCACTTT. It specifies CASSPGGQRTSSYNSPLHF.

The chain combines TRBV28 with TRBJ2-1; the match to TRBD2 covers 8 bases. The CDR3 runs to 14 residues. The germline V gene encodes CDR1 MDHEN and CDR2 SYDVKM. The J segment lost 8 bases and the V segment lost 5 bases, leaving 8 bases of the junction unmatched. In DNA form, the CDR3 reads TGTGCCAGCAGTGTCGCTGGACTAGCCTATGAGCAGTTCTTC. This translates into CASSVAGLAYEQFF.

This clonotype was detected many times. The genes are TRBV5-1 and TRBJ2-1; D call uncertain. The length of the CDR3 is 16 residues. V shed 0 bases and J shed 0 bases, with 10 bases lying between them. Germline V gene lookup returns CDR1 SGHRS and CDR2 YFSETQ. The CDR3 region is CASSLAGASSYNEQFF. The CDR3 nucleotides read TGCGCCAGCAGCTTGGCCGGTGCTAGCTCCTACAATGAGCAGTTCTTC.

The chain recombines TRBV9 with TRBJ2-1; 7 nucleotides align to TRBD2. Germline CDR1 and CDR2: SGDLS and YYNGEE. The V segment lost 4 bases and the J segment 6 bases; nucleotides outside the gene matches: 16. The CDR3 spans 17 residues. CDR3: CASSPGRGGNLPNEQFF. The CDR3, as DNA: TGTGCCAGCAGCCCCGGGCGCGGGGGAAACCTACCCAATGAGCAGTTCTTC.

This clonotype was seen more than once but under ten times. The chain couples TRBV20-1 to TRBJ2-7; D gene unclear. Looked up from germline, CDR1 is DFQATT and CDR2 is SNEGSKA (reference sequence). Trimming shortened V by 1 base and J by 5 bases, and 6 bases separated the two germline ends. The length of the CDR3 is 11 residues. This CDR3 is CSARAGHEQYF. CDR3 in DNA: TGCAGTGCTAGAGCAGGCCACGAGCAGTACTTC.

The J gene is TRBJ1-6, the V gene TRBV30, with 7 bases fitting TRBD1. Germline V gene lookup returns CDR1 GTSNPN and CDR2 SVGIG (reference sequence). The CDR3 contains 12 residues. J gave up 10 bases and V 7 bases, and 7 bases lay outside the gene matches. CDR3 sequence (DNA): TGTGCCTACTACAGGGGTGGATCACCCCTCCACTTT. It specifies CAYYRGGSPLHF.

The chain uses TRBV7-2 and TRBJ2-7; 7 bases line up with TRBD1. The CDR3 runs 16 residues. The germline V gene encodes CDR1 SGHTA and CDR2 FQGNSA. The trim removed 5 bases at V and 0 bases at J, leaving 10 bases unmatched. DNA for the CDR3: TGTGCCAGCAGCCGAGCCCGGGACAGAGGCTCCTACGAGCAGTACTTC. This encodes CASSRARDRGSYEQYF.

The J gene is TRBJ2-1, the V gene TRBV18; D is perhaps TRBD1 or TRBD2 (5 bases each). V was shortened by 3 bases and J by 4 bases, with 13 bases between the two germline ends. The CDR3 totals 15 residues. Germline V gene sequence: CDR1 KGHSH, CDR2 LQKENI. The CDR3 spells CASSPLDGAYNEQFF. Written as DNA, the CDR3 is TGTGCCAGCTCACCTTTAGACGGGGCATACAATGAGCAGTTCTTC.

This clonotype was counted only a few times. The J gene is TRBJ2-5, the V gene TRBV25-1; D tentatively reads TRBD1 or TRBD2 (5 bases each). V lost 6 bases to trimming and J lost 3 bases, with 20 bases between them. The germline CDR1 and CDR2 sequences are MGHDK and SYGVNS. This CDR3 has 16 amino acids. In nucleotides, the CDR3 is TGTGCCAGCAGCCCCATCCTCCGGGGCAGGGAAGAGACCCAGTACTTC. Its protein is CASSPILRGREETQYF.

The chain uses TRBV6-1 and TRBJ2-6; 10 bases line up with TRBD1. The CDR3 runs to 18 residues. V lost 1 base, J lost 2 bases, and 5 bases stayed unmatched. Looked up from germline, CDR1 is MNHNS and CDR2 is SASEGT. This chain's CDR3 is CASSEGQGAPPGANVLTF. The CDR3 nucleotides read TGTGCCAGCAGTGAAGGACAGGGGGCGCCCCCTGGGGCCAACGTCCTGACTTTC.

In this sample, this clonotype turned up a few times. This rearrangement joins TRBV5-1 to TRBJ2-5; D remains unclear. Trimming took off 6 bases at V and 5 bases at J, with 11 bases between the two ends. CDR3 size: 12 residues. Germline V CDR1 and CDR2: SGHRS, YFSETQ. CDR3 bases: TGCGCCAGCACCTACAACACGGAGACCCAGTACTTC. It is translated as CASTYNTETQYF.

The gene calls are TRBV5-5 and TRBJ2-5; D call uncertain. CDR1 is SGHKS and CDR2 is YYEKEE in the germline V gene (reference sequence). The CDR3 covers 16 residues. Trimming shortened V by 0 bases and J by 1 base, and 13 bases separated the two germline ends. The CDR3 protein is CASSLAPSYGQETQYF. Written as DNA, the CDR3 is TGTGCCAGCAGCTTGGCCCCGAGCTACGGCCAAGAGACCCAGTACTTC. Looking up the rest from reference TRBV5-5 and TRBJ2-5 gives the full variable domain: DAGVTQSPTHLIKTRGQQVTLRCSPISGHKSVSWYQQVLGQGPQFIFQYYEKEERGRGNFPDRFSARQFPNYSSELNVNALLLGDSALYLCASSLAPSYGQETQYFGPGTRLLVL.

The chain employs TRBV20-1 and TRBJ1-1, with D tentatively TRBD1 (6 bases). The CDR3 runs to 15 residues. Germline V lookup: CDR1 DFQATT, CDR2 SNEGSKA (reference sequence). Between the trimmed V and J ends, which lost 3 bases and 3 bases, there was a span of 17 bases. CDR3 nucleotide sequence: TGCAGTGCTAGCAAGGACAGCCTTTGGGACACTGAAGCTTTCTTT. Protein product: CSASKDSLWDTEAFF.